These T cell receptor beta chains were read from a single sample in a study of T-cell reconstitution after alpha-beta-depleted transplantation in children. TCRdb analysed the PCR reads with MiXCR anew, one entry per CDR3 protein. The data show 400,000 to 550,000 distinct CDR3 sequences, roughly a tenth seen once. The material was PBMCs, obtained before TCRalphabeta/CD19-depleted stem cell transplant. The receptors derive from a child aged 2-15 years with inherited bone marrow failure, due to receive a stem cell transplant. CDR3s include the opening cysteine and the closing phenylalanine or tryptophan. The D gene is left open where the match is weak. Clone size is given for some rows only: seen once, a few or many times, or a class if the clone is expanded.

V	size	D	J	CDR3	DNA
TRBV24-1	many	TRBD2	TRBJ2-1	CATSVGGGSSYNEQFF	TGTGCCACCAGTGTTGGGGGGGGGAGCTCCTACAATGAGCAGTTCTTC
TRBV27	few	TRBD1	TRBJ2-7	CASSLSGNRGYEQYF	TGTGCCAGCAGTTTATCGGGGAACAGGGGCTACGAGCAGTACTTC
TRBV7-2	many	-	TRBJ1-4	CASSLNEGEKLFF	TGTGCCAGCAGCTTAAACGAAGGGGAAAAACTGTTTTTT
TRBV5-1	many	TRBD1	TRBJ1-1	CASSFSGTVNTEAFF	TGCGCCAGCAGCTTTTCCGGGACAGTGAACACTGAAGCTTTCTTT
TRBV6-5	many	-	TRBJ2-5	CASSYSDGIQETQYF	TGTGCCAGCAGTTACTCGGACGGGATCCAAGAGACCCAGTACTTC
TRBV10-2	many	-	TRBJ2-7	CASIQEGRSTYEQYF	TGCGCCAGCATCCAAGAGGGCAGGAGCACCTACGAGCAGTACTTC
TRBV5-1	many	TRBD1	TRBJ2-7	CASSLGSGGRNEQYF	TGCGCCAGCAGCTTGGGCTCAGGGGGCCGCAACGAGCAGTACTTC
TRBV30	many	-	TRBJ2-7	CAWRGLFGGDEQYF	TGTGCCTGGCGCGGACTATTTGGTGGAGACGAGCAGTACTTC
TRBV29-1	many	-	TRBJ2-1	CSHSDTSSYNEQFF	TGCAGTCATAGCGACACCAGCTCCTACAATGAGCAGTTCTTC
TRBV7-8	many	TRBD2	TRBJ2-1	CASSSSTWDYLYNEQFF	TGTGCCAGCAGCTCGTCTACTTGGGACTACCTCTACAATGAGCAGTTCTTC
TRBV7-2	many	TRBD2	TRBJ2-7	CASSLAFRSASGIYEQYF	TGTGCCAGCAGCTTAGCGTTTAGATCGGCTAGCGGGATCTACGAGCAGTACTTC
TRBV29-1	-	TRBD1	TRBJ1-2	CSVRTGFIYGYTF	TGCAGCGTCCGGACAGGGTTTATCTATGGCTACACCTTC
TRBV28	many	-	TRBJ1-5	CASSLWAALGGNQPQHF	TGTGCCAGCAGTTTATGGGCAGCATTAGGGGGCAATCAGCCCCAGCATTTT
TRBV7-9	many	-	TRBJ1-6	CASSLLDGRSSPLHF	TGTGCCAGCAGCTTACTGGACGGACGGAGCTCACCCCTCCACTTT
TRBV29-1	-	-	TRBJ1-1	CSAPDRRGYTEAFF	TGCAGCGCGCCCGACAGGCGGGGGTACACTGAAGCTTTCTTT
TRBV3-1	few	TRBD2	TRBJ2-3	CASSQGASGDSTDTQYF	TGTGCCAGCAGCCAAGGGGCTAGCGGGGACTCCACAGATACGCAGTATTTT
TRBV28	-	TRBD1	TRBJ1-5	CASSLWSGTGPQPQHF	TGTGCCAGCAGTTTATGGTCCGGGACAGGACCCCAGCCCCAGCATTTT
TRBV9	many	-	TRBJ1-6	CASSVHWGTGLSPLHF	TGTGCCAGCAGCGTCCACTGGGGGACTGGCCTTTCACCCCTCCACTTT
TRBV11-2	many	-	TRBJ2-7	CASSLDVGRAYEQYF	TGTGCCAGCAGCTTAGATGTAGGCAGGGCCTACGAGCAGTACTTC
TRBV12-3/TRBV12-4	many	-	TRBJ2-1	CASSPETNNEQFF	TGTGCCAGCAGTCCCGAGACTAACAATGAGCAGTTCTTC
TRBV27	few	-	TRBJ1-5	CASSSYGGYSNQPQHF	TGTGCCAGCAGTTCTTATGGGGGGTATAGCAATCAGCCCCAGCATTTT
TRBV29-1	many	TRBD1	TRBJ1-2	CSVGDRGFGYTF	TGCAGCGTTGGAGACAGGGGGTTCGGCTACACCTTC
TRBV20-1	many	-	TRBJ1-2	CSARDGQGGDYGYTF	TGCAGTGCTAGAGATGGTCAGGGTGGGGACTATGGCTACACCTTC
TRBV5-5	many	TRBD2	TRBJ2-1	CASSLGGGLGRIYNEQFF	TGTGCCAGCAGCTTGGGCGGGGGGCTAGGGCGGATTTACAATGAGCAGTTCTTC
TRBV29-1	many	TRBD1	TRBJ2-7	CSVEAGTELPYEQYF	TGCAGCGTTGAAGCCGGGACAGAGTTGCCCTACGAGCAGTACTTC
TRBV27	many	TRBD1	TRBJ2-1	CASSLEGALPTNEQFF	TGTGCCAGCAGTTTAGAGGGGGCTTTGCCCACCAATGAGCAGTTCTTC
TRBV4-3	many	-	TRBJ2-4	CASSPDGGLKNIQYF	TGCGCCAGCAGTCCCGACGGTGGGTTGAAAAACATTCAGTACTTC
TRBV5-1	many	TRBD1	TRBJ1-2	CASSTRTGIGGYTF	TGCGCCAGCAGCACCCGGACAGGGATCGGCGGCTACACCTTC
TRBV7-9	few	TRBD2	TRBJ2-1	CASSRGLSGNYNEQFF	TGTGCCAGCAGCCGGGGACTTAGCGGGAATTACAATGAGCAGTTCTTC
TRBV6-4	-	TRBD2	TRBJ2-3	CASSDSVGGTDTQYF	TGTGCCAGCAGTGACTCCGTGGGAGGGACAGATACGCAGTATTTT
TRBV12-3/TRBV12-4	few	-	TRBJ2-3	CASSLTSLGTDTQYF	TGTGCCAGCAGTTTAACGAGTCTCGGCACAGATACGCAGTATTTT
TRBV15	many	-	TRBJ2-7	CATSSRGLSYEQYF	TGTGCCACCAGCAGCCGGGGACTTTCTTACGAGCAGTACTTC
TRBV29-1	-	-	TRBJ2-5	CSVEDLGEDETQYF	TGCAGCGTTGAAGATCTGGGGGAAGATGAGACCCAGTACTTC
TRBV19	many	TRBD2	TRBJ2-7	CASSRGGSAYEQYF	TGTGCCAGTAGTAGGGGCGGGAGTGCCTACGAGCAGTACTTC
TRBV27	many	-	TRBJ2-1	CASRTRTEGGEQFF	TGTGCCAGCAGGACCAGGACAGAGGGTGGTGAGCAGTTCTTC
TRBV5-4	many	TRBD1	TRBJ2-1	CASSLAPQGAYNEQFF	TGTGCCAGCAGCTTGGCCCCGCAGGGGGCCTACAATGAGCAGTTCTTC
TRBV7-2	many	TRBD1	TRBJ2-2	CASTLGGQGWSGELFF	TGTGCCAGCACCCTGGGGGGACAGGGATGGTCCGGGGAGCTGTTTTTT
TRBV5-1	many	-	TRBJ2-5	CASNREGTSGETQYF	TGCGCCAGCAACCGTGAGGGAACTAGTGGCGAGACCCAGTACTTC